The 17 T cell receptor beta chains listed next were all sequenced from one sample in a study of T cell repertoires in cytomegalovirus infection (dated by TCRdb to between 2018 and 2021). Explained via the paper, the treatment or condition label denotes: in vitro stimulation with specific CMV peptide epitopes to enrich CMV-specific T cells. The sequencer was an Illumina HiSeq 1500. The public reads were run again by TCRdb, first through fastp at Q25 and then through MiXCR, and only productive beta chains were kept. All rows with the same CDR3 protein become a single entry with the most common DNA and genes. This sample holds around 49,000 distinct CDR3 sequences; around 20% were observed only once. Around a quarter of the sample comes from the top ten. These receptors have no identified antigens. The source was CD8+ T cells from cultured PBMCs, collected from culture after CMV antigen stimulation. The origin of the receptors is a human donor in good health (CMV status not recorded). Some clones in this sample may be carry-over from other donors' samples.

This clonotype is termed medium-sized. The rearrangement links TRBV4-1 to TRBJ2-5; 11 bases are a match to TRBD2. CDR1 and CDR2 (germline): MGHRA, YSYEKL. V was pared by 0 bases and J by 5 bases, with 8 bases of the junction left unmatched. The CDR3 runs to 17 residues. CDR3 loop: CASSQDSTSGRGETQYF. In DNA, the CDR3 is TGCGCCAGCAGCCAAGATAGCACTAGCGGGAGAGGGGAGACCCAGTACTTC.

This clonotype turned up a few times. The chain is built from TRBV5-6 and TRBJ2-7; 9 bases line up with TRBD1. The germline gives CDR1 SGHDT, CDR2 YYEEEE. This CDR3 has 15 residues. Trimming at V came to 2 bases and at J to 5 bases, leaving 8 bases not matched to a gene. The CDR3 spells CASSFPQGARNEQYF. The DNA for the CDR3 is TGTGCCAGCAGCTTCCCACAGGGGGCGAGGAACGAGCAGTACTTC. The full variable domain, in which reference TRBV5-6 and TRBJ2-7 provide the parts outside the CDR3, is DAGVTQSPTHLIKTRGQQVTLRCSPKSGHDTVSWYQQALGQGPQFIFQYYEEEERQRGNFPDRFSGHQFPNYSSELNVNALLLGDSALYLCASSFPQGARNEQYFGPGTRLTVT.

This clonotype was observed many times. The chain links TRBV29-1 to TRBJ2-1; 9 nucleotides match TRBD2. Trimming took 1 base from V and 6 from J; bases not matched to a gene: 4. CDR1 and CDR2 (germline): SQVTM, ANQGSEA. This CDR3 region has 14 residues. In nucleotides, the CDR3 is TGCAGCGTTGAAGGACTAGCGGCCACCAATGAGCAGTTCTTC. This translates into CSVEGLAATNEQFF.

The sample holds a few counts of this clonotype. The CDR3 DNA follows: TGTGCCAGCAGTCCGCGGGTCCCTCCCGGGGAGCTGTTTTTT. Its protein is CASSPRVPPGELFF. The chain uses TRBV27 and TRBJ2-2; tentative D call: TRBD2 (5 bases). The CDR3 consists of 14 residues. The germline V gene encodes CDR1 MNHEY and CDR2 SMNVEV (reference sequence). V was cut by 5 bases and J by 6 bases, with 13 bases left in between.

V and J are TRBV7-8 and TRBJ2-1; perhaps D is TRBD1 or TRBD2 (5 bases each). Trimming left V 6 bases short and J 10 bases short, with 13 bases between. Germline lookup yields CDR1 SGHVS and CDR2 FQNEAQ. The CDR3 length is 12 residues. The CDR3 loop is CASSRGAREQFF. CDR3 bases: TGTGCCAGCAGTCGAGGGGCTCGGGAGCAGTTCTTC. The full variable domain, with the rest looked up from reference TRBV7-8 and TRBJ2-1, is GAGVSQSPRYKVAKRGQDVALRCDPISGHVSLFWYQQALGQGPEFLTYFQNEAQLDKSGLPSDRFFAERPEGSVSTLKIQRTQQEDSAVYLCASSRGAREQFFGPGTRLTVL.

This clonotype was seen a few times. CDR3 DNA: TGTGCCAGCAGTTTCCCGGGACAGGGGGGCGAGCAGTACTTC. This codes for CASSFPGQGGEQYF. V usage is TRBV27 and J usage is TRBJ2-7, with 11 bases fitting TRBD1. V shed 3 bases and J 6 bases; nucleotides not matched to a gene: 4. The germline V gene encodes CDR1 MNHEY and CDR2 SMNVEV (reference sequence). This CDR3 has 14 residues.

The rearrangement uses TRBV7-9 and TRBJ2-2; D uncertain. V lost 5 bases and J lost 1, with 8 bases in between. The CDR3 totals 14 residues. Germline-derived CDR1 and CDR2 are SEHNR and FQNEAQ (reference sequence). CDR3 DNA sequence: TGTGCCAGCAGCCCCAAAGAGAACACCGGGGAGCTGTTTTTT. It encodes CASSPKENTGELFF.

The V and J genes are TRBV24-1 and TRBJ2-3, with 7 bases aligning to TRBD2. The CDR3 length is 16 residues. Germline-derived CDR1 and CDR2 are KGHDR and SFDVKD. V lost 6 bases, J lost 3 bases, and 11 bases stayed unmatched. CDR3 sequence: CATSRGSSGHTDTQYF. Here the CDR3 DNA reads TGTGCCACCAGTCGAGGGAGTAGCGGGCATACAGATACGCAGTATTTT.

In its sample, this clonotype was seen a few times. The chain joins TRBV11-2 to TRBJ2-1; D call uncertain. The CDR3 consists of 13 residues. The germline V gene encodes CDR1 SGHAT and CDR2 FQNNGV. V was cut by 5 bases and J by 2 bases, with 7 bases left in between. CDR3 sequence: CASSPNTYNEQFF. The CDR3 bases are TGTGCCAGCAGCCCGAATACCTACAATGAGCAGTTCTTC.

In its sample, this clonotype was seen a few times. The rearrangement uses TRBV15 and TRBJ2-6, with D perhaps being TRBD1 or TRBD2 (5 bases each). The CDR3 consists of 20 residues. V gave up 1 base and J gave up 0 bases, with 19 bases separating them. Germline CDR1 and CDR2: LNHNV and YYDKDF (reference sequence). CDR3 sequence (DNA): TGTGCCACCAGCAGAGCCCGCTGGGGGTCCCTTAACTCTGGGGCCAACGTCCTGACTTTC. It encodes CATSRARWGSLNSGANVLTF.

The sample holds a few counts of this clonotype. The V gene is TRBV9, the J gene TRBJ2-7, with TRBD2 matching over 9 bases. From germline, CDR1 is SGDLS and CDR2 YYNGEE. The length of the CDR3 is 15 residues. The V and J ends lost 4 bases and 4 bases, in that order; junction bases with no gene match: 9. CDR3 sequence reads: CASSLGGSGGYEQYF. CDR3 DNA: TGTGCCAGCAGCCTAGGCGGTAGCGGGGGTTACGAGCAGTACTTC.

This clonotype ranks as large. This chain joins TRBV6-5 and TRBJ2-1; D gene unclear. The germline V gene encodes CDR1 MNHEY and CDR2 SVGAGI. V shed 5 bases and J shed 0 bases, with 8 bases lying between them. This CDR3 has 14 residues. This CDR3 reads CASSQTDSYNEQFF. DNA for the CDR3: TGTGCCAGCAGTCAGACTGACTCCTACAATGAGCAGTTCTTC.

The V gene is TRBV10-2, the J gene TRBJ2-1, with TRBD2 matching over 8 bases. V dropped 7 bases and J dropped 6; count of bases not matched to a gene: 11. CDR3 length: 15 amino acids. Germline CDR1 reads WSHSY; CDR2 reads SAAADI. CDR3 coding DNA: TGCGCCAGCACCGAAGGAGGGACTAGAGGCAATGAGCAGTTCTTC. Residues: CASTEGGTRGNEQFF.

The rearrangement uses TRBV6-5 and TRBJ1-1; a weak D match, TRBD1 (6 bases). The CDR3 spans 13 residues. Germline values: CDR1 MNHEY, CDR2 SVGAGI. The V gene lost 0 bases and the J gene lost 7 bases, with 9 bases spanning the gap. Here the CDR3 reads CASSYSGTLEAFF. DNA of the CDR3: TGTGCCAGCAGTTACTCGGGGACACTTGAAGCTTTCTTT.

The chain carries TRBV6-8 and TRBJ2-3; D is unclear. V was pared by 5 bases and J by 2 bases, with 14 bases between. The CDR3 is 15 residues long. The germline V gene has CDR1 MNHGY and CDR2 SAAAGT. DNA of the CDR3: TGTGCCAGCAGTCCATCTGAGTGGGCCACAGATACGCAGTATTTT. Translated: CASSPSEWATDTQYF.

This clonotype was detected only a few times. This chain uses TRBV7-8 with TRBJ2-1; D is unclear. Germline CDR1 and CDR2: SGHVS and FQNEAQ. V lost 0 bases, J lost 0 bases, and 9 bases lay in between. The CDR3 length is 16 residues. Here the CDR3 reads CASSLARLSSYNEQFF. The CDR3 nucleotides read TGTGCCAGCAGCTTAGCCAGGCTCAGCTCCTACAATGAGCAGTTCTTC. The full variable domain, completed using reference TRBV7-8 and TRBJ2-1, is GAGVSQSPRYKVAKRGQDVALRCDPISGHVSLFWYQQALGQGPEFLTYFQNEAQLDKSGLPSDRFFAERPEGSVSTLKIQRTQQEDSAVYLCASSLARLSSYNEQFFGPGTRLTVL.

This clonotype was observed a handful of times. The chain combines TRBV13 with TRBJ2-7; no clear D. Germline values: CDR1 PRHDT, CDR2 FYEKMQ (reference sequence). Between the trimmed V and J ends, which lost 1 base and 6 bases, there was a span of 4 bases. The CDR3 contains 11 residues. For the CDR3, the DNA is TGTGCCAGCAGCTTAGCGGGCGAGCAGTACTTC. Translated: CASSLAGEQYF.